The T cell receptor (beta chain) under discussion was sequenced for a study of Graves' ophthalmopathy and Graves' hyperthyroidism. Overall study results and limits: As the model predicted ophthalmopathy progression, it achieved a sensitivity of approximately 65% and a specificity of around 73%.

Germline assignment: CDR1 LNHNV and CDR2 YYDKDF (reference sequence). The CDR3 runs 16 residues. Between the trimmed V and J ends, which lost 0 bases and 4 bases, there was a span of 13 bases. Researchers took RNA transcripts and amplified TCR beta CDR3 regions from them. Second-round multiplex PCR came after first-round RT-PCR with HTBI primers. From the multiplex PCR reads, TCRdb called clonotypes with MiXCR, one entry per CDR3 protein. The sample carries over a million distinct CDR3 sequences, around a third recorded once. Many counts were recorded for this clonotype. Its antigen is unidentified. Each hyperthyroidism patient was newly diagnosed, with under 2 months' duration, and aged 18 to 65.

This receptor was obtained from an adult man with Graves' hyperthyroidism. Input material: peripheral blood or thyroid tissue (not recorded which). This chain links TRBV15 with TRBJ1-5; perhaps TRBD1 as D (6 bases). The CDR3 protein is CATSRDLGQGNQPQHF. CDR3 nucleotide sequence: TGTGCCACCAGCAGAGATTTAGGGCAGGGGAATCAGCCCCAGCATTTT.